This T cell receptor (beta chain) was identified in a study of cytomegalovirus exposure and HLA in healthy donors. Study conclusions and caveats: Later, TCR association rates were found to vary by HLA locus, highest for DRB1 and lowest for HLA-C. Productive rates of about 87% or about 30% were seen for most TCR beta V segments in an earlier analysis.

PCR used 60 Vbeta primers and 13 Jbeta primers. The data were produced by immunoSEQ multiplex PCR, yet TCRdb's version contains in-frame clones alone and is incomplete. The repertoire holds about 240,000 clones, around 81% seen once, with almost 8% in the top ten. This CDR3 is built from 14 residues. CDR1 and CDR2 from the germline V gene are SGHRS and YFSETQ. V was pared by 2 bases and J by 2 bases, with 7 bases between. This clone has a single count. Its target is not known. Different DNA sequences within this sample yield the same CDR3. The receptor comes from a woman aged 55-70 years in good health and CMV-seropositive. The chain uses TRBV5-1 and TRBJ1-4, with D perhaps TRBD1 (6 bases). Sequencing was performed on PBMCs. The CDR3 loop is CASSLGQTNEKLFF. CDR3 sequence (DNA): TGCGCCAGCAGCTTAGGACAGACTAATGAAAAACTGTTTTTT.